A selection of T cell receptor beta chains follows, all from one sample in a study of shared clonotypes between healthy human individuals. Method: immunoSEQ multiplex PCR; TCRdb's copy keeps in-frame clones and lacks some. The sample carries approximately 500,000 clones, around 96% recorded once. Sequenced material: naive CD4+ T cells sorted from blood. Source of these receptors: a woman in her 30s in good health. CDR3s include the opening cysteine and the closing phenylalanine or tryptophan. The D gene is left open where the match is weak. Size is omitted from some rows. Given values are once, few, many or a class for expanded clones.

V gene	J gene	D gene	clone size	CDR3 DNA	CDR3 protein
TRBV12-5	TRBJ1-1	-	-	TGTGCTAGTGGACCCGACGGCAACACTGAAGCTTTCTTT	CASGPDGNTEAFF
TRBV7-3	TRBJ2-3	-	-	TGTGCCAGCAGCTTAACCAATGGCCACGATACGCAGTATTTT	CASSLTNGHDTQYF
TRBV7-9	TRBJ2-7	TRBD1	-	TGTGCCAGCAGCTATAAGGGGGCACACGAGCAGTACTTC	CASSYKGAHEQYF
TRBV14	TRBJ2-3	TRBD2	-	TGTGCCAGCAGCCAAGAGGTCCCGGGACTAGCGTTAAGGGCAGATACGCAGTATTTT	CASSQEVPGLALRADTQYF
TRBV7-2	TRBJ2-3	TRBD2	-	TGTGCCAGCAGCAACCCACGGGAGGGCCAGTATTTT	CASSNPREGQYF
TRBV7-9	TRBJ1-4	-	-	TGTGCCAGCAGCTTAGCGGGCGGGGTTTCTGAAAAACTGTTTTTT	CASSLAGGVSEKLFF
TRBV9	TRBJ2-2	TRBD1	-	TGTGCCAGCAGCGGAGGACAGGGTACCACCGGGGAGCTGTTTTTT	CASSGGQGTTGELFF
TRBV28	TRBJ1-5	-	-	TGTGCCAGCAGTTTACTAAATCAGCCCCAGCATTTT	CASSLLNQPQHF
TRBV9	TRBJ1-2	-	-	TGTGCCAGCAGCAAAGGGGCTCTACTTTATGGCTACACCTTC	CASSKGALLYGYTF
TRBV28	TRBJ1-4	TRBD1	-	TGTGCCAGCAGTTTAAACAGGGGAAGCGAAAAACTGTTTTTT	CASSLNRGSEKLFF
TRBV4-2	TRBJ2-1	TRBD1	-	TGTGCCAGCAGCCAGGCGGGGACAGGGGCTGACAATGAGCAGTTCTTC	CASSQAGTGADNEQFF
TRBV10-1	TRBJ2-3	TRBD2	-	TGCGCCAGCGGAGTAGCGGGAGATGTGGATACGCAGTATTTT	CASGVAGDVDTQYF
TRBV7-9	TRBJ1-3	-	-	TGTGCCAGCAGATTTGGGACACCCAACTCTGGAAACACCATATATTTT	CASRFGTPNSGNTIYF
TRBV28	TRBJ1-2	TRBD1	-	TGTGCCAGCAGAATAGGGACAGGGGATGGCTACACCTTC	CASRIGTGDGYTF
TRBV5-1	TRBJ2-7	-	once	TGCGCCAGCAGCTTGTCCCCACCCAACTACGAGCAGTACTTC	CASSLSPPNYEQYF
TRBV5-1	TRBJ2-1	TRBD2	-	TGCGCCAGCAGCTGGGCCCGGGGAGGGCCCTCGATTGGAGAGCAGTTCTTC	CASSWARGGPSIGEQFF
TRBV7-2	TRBJ1-5	-	-	TGTGCCAGCAGCCTAGGAGGGTATCAGCCCCAGCATTTT	CASSLGGYQPQHF
TRBV29-1	TRBJ2-7	-	-	TGCAGCGTTGAAGTGAGTAGAGGTTACGAGCAGTACTTC	CSVEVSRGYEQYF
TRBV19	TRBJ1-1	-	-	TGTGCCAGTAATCACCGCAGAATCGAGAACACTGAAGCTTTCTTT	CASNHRRIENTEAFF
TRBV5-1	TRBJ2-3	TRBD2	-	TGCGCCAGCAGCTTCGCTAGCGGGAGTTCAGATACGCAGTATTTT	CASSFASGSSDTQYF
TRBV28	TRBJ2-7	TRBD2	-	TGTGCCAGCAGTTTGGAAGCGGGGGGCAAAGGGCTGTACTTC	CASSLEAGGKGLYF
TRBV6-6	TRBJ1-5	-	once	TGTGCCAGCGTGAGAGGGAATAGCAATCAGCCCCAGCATTTT	CASVRGNSNQPQHF
TRBV28	TRBJ1-4	-	-	TGTGCCAGCAGTTCCCTCAGGCAGGGCGGTGAAAAACTGTTTTTT	CASSSLRQGGEKLFF
TRBV5-6	TRBJ1-2	-	-	TGTGCCAGCAGCTTGGAGGGCAGGAGGGGTAGCTATGGCTACACCTTC	CASSLEGRRGSYGYTF
TRBV4-1	TRBJ1-2	-	-	TGCGCCAGCACCCCGACCGGGAAGGTGAACTATGGCTACACCTTC	CASTPTGKVNYGYTF
TRBV27	TRBJ1-1	TRBD1	-	TGTGCCAGCAGTTTTTTGGACAGGGGAGGACGCACTGAAGCTTTCTTT	CASSFLDRGGRTEAFF
TRBV28	TRBJ2-7	-	-	TGTGCCAGCAGTTCCGGTGGCGGGCTATCGAAAGAGCAGTACTTC	CASSSGGGLSKEQYF
TRBV11-1	TRBJ1-1	-	-	TGTGCCAGCAGCTCCCAGGGAACTGAAGCTTTCTTT	CASSSQGTEAFF
TRBV30	TRBJ1-4	-	-	TGTGCCTGGAGTGTACCGGGCAGCTATAATGAAAAACTGTTTTTT	CAWSVPGSYNEKLFF
TRBV7-9	TRBJ2-1	TRBD2	-	TGTGCCAGCAGCAGACTAGCGGGAGATGTCAATGAGCAGTTCTTC	CASSRLAGDVNEQFF
TRBV27	TRBJ2-7	-	-	TGTGCCAGCAGCCGGGTGTGGCCCTTTTCCTACGAGCAGTACTTC	CASSRVWPFSYEQYF
TRBV29-1	TRBJ1-1	TRBD1	-	TGCAGCGTAAACAGGGGTCTGAACACTGAAGCTTTCTTT	CSVNRGLNTEAFF
TRBV25-1	TRBJ2-7	-	-	TGTGCCAGCAGCACCATGGGCTCCACCTACGAGCAGTACTTC	CASSTMGSTYEQYF
TRBV7-2	TRBJ2-7	TRBD2	-	TGTGCCAGCAGCTTATTAGCGGGAGGGGACGAGCAGTACTTC	CASSLLAGGDEQYF
TRBV18	TRBJ2-7	-	-	TGTGCCAGCTCACCAAACGGGCGCGCCTCCTACGAGCAGTACTTC	CASSPNGRASYEQYF
TRBV19	TRBJ2-7	-	-	TGTGCCAGTAGTATAGGTGGGGGGCGACGCCTGAACGAGCAGTACTTC	CASSIGGGRRLNEQYF
TRBV19	TRBJ2-3	-	-	TGTGCCAGTAGTATTACGGTCTACACAGATACGCAGTATTTT	CASSITVYTDTQYF
TRBV18	TRBJ1-1	-	-	TGTGCCAGCTCACCACCGCCGAACACTGAAGCTTTCTTT	CASSPPPNTEAFF
TRBV28	TRBJ2-1	-	-	TGTGCCAGCAGTTTGGGGTCCTTGGGGCAGTTCTTC	CASSLGSLGQFF
TRBV19	TRBJ1-2	-	-	TGTGCCAGTAGTGGGGTCGCAGGGCATACTGGCTACACCTTC	CASSGVAGHTGYTF
TRBV7-9	TRBJ2-7	TRBD2	-	TGTGCCAGCAGCTTAGGTCTTGGACGGCGGGAGAGCTCCTACGAGCAGTACTTC	CASSLGLGRRESSYEQYF
TRBV29-1	TRBJ1-5	TRBD1	-	TGCAGCGTTGAAGGGGACAGGGGCCAGCCCCAGCATTTT	CSVEGDRGQPQHF
TRBV19	TRBJ1-1	-	-	TGTGCCAGTAGTCCAGAAAGGGGGGCTGAAGCTTTCTTT	CASSPERGAEAFF
TRBV11-2	TRBJ2-1	-	-	TGTGCCAGCAGCTTACCCGGGCTAACCCACAATGAGCAGTTCTTC	CASSLPGLTHNEQFF
TRBV19	TRBJ1-4	-	few	TGTGCCAGTACCGCAGGGAGAACAAAACTGTTTTTT	CASTAGRTKLFF
TRBV18	TRBJ1-1	-	-	TGTGCCAGCTCACTAGATACACGGGTTTTCACTGAAGCTTTCTTT	CASSLDTRVFTEAFF
TRBV5-4	TRBJ2-1	-	-	TGTGCCAGCAGCTTGGCGGGAGTCGCCTACAATGAGCAGTTCTTC	CASSLAGVAYNEQFF
TRBV7-8	TRBJ2-2	TRBD2	-	TGTGCCAGCAGCACGAGGACTAGTCTCTCCGGGGAGCTGTTTTTT	CASSTRTSLSGELFF
TRBV10-3	TRBJ2-1	TRBD2	-	TGTGCCATCAGGAGGACTAGCGGGAGTAGTTCCTACAATGAGCAGTTCTTC	CAIRRTSGSSSYNEQFF